These T cell receptor beta chains were read from a single sample in a study of OX40 agonist ivuxolimab in advanced cancers. The table came from immunoSEQ multiplex PCR; TCRdb's copy has only in-frame clones and leaves some out. Seen here are about 58,000 clones, roughly 89% observed once, and the top ten hold roughly 0.75%. The material was CD4+ or CD8+ T cells sorted from blood, obtained in a trial of the OX40 agonist ivuxolimab. Receptors originate from an adult with an advanced solid tumor such as melanoma, head and neck, liver or kidney cancer. The conserved cysteine and the conserved F or W are not part of the CDR3 here. Each record gives: CDR3 protein, V gene, J gene, D gene. A D gene is named only where the DNA matches it firmly.

ASSYTGTAKETQY	TRBV6-5	TRBJ2-5	.
AISESSGSTYEQY	TRBV10-3	TRBJ2-7	TRBD2
ASSPQTGGAPLH	TRBV9	TRBJ1-6	TRBD1
ASSSEGYEAF	TRBV5-5	TRBJ1-1	.
ASSGSGGLETQY	TRBV5-5	TRBJ2-5	TRBD2
ASSEERSPYSGANVLT	TRBV6-1	TRBJ2-6	.
SVDDRRWTEAF	TRBV29-1	TRBJ1-1	.
ASSRTGGAGEGGYT	TRBV2	TRBJ1-2	TRBD1
ASSPRTSGGRETQY	TRBV5-4	TRBJ2-5	TRBD2
ASSQGTNEQF	TRBV4-2	TRBJ2-1	.
ASSLSQESPDTQY	TRBV7-6	TRBJ2-3	.
ASRDQTGTGYGYT	TRBV5-1	TRBJ1-2	TRBD1
ASSTRRDQPQH	TRBV19	TRBJ1-5	.
ASSYSGQGGEKLF	TRBV6-5	TRBJ1-4	TRBD1
ASSSRDRGYEQF	TRBV11-2	TRBJ2-1	TRBD1
ASSLTGVVSETQY	TRBV7-2	TRBJ2-5	TRBD1
ASSRQGAAGNTIY	TRBV5-1	TRBJ1-3	TRBD1
ASSQSGGRVFYGYT	TRBV6-6	TRBJ1-2	.
AWSVGAGGTDTQY	TRBV30	TRBJ2-3	.
ASSQTGGGELF	TRBV7-6	TRBJ2-2	TRBD2
AIRTDIGPLH	TRBV6-1	TRBJ1-6	.
ASSVGYGYT	TRBV5-6	TRBJ1-2	.
ASSLLPAGVREQY	TRBV7-3	TRBJ2-7	TRBD2
ASSQEAQGVTGELF	TRBV4-1	TRBJ2-2	.
ATSTRRVNTGELF	TRBV15	TRBJ2-2	.
ASTSYGGDDGYT	TRBV6-6	TRBJ1-2	.
ASGFGGHGTQY	TRBV12-5	TRBJ2-5	.
ASSLGPRIGGYT	TRBV28	TRBJ1-2	.
ASSLPGQQNEKLF	TRBV5-4	TRBJ1-4	.
ASRTGTGVGEQF	TRBV10-2	TRBJ2-1	TRBD1
ASRLRGGTEAF	TRBV14	TRBJ1-1	TRBD1
ASTAGYNQPQH	TRBV6-1	TRBJ1-5	.
AWSSPGRGNTEAF	TRBV30	TRBJ1-1	.
ASSPRTGLTDTQY	TRBV18	TRBJ2-3	TRBD1
ASSLAGSSYNEQF	TRBV7-2	TRBJ2-1	.
ASSVGTGTSYETQY	TRBV9	TRBJ2-5	TRBD2
ASSRTSNTDSGANVLT	TRBV5-1	TRBJ2-6	.
ASSMFRDVYGYT	TRBV27	TRBJ1-2	.
ASSTGTGFIEQY	TRBV2	TRBJ2-7	TRBD1
ASSQTGTPHSYNEQF	TRBV4-1	TRBJ2-1	.
ASSSGLVDGYT	TRBV19	TRBJ1-2	.
ATSLGGLAGNTDTQY	TRBV10-2	TRBJ2-3	TRBD2
ASSLTGKETQY	TRBV7-9	TRBJ2-5	.
ASSLTGDMDTEAF	TRBV6-5	TRBJ1-1	TRBD1
ASTPMDYVGNEQF	TRBV5-1	TRBJ2-1	.
AWSRGRGDLNSPLH	TRBV30	TRBJ1-6	TRBD1
ASSQEGGAGPYNEQF	TRBV4-2	TRBJ2-1	.
ASSTRQGTAEQY	TRBV19	TRBJ2-7	TRBD1
AWSKAHTRGYT	TRBV30	TRBJ1-2	.